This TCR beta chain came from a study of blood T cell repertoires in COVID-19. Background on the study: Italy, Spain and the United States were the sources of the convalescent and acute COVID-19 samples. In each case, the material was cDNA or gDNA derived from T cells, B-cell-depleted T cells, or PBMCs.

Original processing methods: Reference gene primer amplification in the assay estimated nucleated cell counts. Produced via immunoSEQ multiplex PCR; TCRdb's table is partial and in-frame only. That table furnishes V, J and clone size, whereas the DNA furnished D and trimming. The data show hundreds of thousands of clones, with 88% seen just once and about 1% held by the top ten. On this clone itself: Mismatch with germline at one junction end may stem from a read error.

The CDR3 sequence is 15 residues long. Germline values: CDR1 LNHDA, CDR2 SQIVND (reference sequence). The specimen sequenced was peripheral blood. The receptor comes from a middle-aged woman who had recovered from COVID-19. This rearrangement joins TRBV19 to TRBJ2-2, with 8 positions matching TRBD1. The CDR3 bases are TGTGCCAGTAACCCGGACAGGGCTAACAACGGGGAGCTGTTTTTT. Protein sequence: CASNPDRANNGELFF.